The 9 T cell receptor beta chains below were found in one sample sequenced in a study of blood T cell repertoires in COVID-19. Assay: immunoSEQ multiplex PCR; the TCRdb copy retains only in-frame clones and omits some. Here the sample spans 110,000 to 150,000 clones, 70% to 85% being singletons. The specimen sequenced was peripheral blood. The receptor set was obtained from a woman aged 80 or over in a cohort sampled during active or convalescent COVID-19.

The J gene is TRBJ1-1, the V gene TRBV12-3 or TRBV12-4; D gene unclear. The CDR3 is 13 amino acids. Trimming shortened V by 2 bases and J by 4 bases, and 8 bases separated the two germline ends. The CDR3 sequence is CASSLYEGTEAFF. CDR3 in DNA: TGTGCCAGCAGTTTATACGAGGGCACTGAAGCTTTCTTT.

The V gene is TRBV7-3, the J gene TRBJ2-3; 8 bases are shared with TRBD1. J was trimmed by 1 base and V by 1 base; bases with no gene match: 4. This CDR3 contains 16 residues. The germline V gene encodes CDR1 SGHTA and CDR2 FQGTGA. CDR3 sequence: CASSLNAQGGTDTQYF. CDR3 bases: TGTGCCAGCAGCTTAAATGCACAGGGGGGCACAGATACGCAGTATTTT.

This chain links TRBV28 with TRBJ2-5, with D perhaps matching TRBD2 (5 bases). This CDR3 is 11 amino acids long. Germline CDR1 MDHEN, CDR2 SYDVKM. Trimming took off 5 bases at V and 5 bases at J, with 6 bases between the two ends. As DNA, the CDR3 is TGTGCCAGCAGTCGGAGGGAGACCCAGTACTTC. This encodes CASSRRETQYF.

CDR3 DNA sequence: TGTGCCAGCAGCTTACGGGGGGGCGCAGGACACGAGCAGTACTTC. This gives the protein CASSLRGGAGHEQYF. The V and J genes are TRBV3-1 (or the pseudogene TRBV3-2) and TRBJ2-7; 8 bases match TRBD2. CDR1 is LGHDT, CDR2 YNNKEL, per germline (reference sequence). V was pared by 5 bases and J by 5 bases, with 11 bases of the junction left unmatched. The CDR3 is 15 amino acids.

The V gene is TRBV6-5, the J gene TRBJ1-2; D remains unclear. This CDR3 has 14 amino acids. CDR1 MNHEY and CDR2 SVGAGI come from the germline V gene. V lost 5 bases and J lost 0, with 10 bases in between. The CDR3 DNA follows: TGTGCCAGCAGTAGTGCCCTAGCTAACTATGGCTACACCTTC. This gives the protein CASSSALANYGYTF.

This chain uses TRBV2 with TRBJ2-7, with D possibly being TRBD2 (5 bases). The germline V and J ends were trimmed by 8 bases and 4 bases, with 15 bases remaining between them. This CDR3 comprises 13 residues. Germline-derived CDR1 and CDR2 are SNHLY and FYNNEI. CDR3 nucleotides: TGTGCCAGCGGGTCCCGACGGACTTACGAGCAGTACTTC. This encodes CASGSRRTYEQYF.

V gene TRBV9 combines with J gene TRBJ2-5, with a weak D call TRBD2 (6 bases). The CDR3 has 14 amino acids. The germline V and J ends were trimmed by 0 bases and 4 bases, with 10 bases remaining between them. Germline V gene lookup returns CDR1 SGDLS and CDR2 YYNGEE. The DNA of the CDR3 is TGTGCCAGCAGCGTAGCTACCGGGGGAGAGACCCAGTACTTC. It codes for CASSVATGGETQYF. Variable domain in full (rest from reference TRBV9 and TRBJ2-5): DSGVTQTPKHLITATGQRVTLRCSPRSGDLSVYWYQQSLDQGLQFLIQYYNGEERAKGNILERFSAQQFPDLHSELNLSSLELGDSALYFCASSVATGGETQYFGPGTRLLVL.

DNA for the CDR3: TGTGCCAGCAGCTATGACAGGGGCTACGAGCAGTACGTC. Translating it yields CASSYDRGYEQYV. This chain uses TRBV7-9 with TRBJ2-7; 8 nucleotides line up with TRBD1. V trimming: 4 bases; J trimming: 3 bases; junction bases outside the gene matches: 2. Per the germline V gene, CDR1 is SEHNR and CDR2 is FQNEAQ (reference sequence). The CDR3 spans 13 residues.

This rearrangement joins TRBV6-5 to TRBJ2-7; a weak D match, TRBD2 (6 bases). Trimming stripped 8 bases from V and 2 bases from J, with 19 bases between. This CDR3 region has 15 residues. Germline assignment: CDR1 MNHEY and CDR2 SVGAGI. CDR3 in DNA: TGTGCCAGCGGACGGAGTGGGACTCTCACCTACGAGCAGTACTTC. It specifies CASGRSGTLTYEQYF.